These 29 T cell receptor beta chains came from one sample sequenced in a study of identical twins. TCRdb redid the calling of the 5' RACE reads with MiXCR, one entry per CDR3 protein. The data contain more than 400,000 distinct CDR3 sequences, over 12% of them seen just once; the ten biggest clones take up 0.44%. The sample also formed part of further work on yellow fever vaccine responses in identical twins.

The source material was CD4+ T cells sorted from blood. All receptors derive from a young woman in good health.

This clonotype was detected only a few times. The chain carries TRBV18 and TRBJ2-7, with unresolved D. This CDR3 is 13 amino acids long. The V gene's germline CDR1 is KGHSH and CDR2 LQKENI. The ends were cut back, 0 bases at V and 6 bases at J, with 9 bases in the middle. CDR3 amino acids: CASSPPSRGEQYF. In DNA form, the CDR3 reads TGTGCCAGCTCACCACCATCCAGAGGCGAGCAGTACTTC.

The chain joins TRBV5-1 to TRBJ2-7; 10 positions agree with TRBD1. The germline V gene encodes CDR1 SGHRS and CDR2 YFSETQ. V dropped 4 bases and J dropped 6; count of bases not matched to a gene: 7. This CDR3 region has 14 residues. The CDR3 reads CASSVGQGIGEQYV. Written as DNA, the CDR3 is TGCGCCAGCAGCGTGGGACAGGGGATTGGCGAGCAGTACGTC.

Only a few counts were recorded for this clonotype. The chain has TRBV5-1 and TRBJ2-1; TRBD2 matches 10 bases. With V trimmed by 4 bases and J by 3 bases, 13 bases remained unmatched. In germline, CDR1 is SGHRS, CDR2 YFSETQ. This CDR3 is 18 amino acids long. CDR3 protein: CASSTPPSGRAHYNEQFF. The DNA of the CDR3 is TGCGCCAGCAGCACACCCCCCAGCGGGAGGGCCCACTACAATGAGCAGTTCTTC.

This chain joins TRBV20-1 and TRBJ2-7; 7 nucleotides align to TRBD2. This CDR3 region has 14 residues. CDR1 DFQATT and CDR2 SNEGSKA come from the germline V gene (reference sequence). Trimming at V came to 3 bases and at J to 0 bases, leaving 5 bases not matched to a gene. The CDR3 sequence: CSASALADSYEQYF. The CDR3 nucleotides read TGCAGTGCTAGCGCGCTAGCGGACTCCTACGAGCAGTACTTC.

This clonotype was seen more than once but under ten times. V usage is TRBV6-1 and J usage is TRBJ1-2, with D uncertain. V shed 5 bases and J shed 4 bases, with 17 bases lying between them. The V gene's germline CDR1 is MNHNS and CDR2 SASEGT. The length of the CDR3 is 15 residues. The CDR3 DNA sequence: TGTGCCAGCAGTCGTCAGGCTTTGTCCGGCTATGGCTACACCTTC. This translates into CASSRQALSGYGYTF.

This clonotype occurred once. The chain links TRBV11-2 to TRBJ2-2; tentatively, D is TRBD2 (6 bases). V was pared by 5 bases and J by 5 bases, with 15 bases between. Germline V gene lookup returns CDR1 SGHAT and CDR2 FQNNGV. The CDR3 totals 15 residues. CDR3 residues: CASSRVAGSTGELFF. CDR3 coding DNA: TGTGCCAGCAGCCGAGTTGCCGGGAGTACCGGGGAGCTGTTTTTT.

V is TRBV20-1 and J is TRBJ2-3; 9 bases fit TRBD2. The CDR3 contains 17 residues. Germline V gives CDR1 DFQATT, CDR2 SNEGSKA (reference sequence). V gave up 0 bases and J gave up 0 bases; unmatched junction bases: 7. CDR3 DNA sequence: TGCAGTGCTAGAGATAATGGCGGGGGGGATAGCACAGATACGCAGTATTTT. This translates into CSARDNGGGDSTDTQYF.

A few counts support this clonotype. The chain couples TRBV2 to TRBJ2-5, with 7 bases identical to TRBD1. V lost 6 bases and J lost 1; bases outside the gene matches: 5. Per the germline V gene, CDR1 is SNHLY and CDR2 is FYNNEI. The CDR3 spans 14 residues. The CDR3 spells CASSKWDSQETQYF. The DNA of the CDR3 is TGTGCCAGCAGCAAATGGGACAGCCAAGAGACCCAGTACTTC.

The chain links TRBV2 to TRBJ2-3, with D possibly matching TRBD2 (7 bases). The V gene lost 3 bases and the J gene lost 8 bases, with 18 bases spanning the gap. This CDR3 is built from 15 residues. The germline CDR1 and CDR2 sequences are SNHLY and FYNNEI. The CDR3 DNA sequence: TGTGCCAGCAGTGAGCTAGCGGCCGCCAGGGGTACGCAGTATTTT. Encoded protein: CASSELAAARGTQYF.

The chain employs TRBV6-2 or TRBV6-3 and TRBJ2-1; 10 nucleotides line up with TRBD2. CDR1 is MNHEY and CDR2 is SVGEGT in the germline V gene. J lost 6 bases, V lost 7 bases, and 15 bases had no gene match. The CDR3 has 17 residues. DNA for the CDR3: TGTGCCAGCACCCTCCTGAGACTAGCGGGCAAACCCAATGAGCAGTTCTTC. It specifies CASTLLRLAGKPNEQFF.

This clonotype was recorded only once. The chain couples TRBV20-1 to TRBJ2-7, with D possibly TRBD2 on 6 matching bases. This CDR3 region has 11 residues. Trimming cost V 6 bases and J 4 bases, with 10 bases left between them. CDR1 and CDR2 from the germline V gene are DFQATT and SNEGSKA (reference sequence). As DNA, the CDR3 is TGCAGTGCCAATAGCGGTTACGAGCAGTACTTC. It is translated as CSANSGYEQYF.

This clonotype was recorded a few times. This chain's CDR3 is CASSDSFGYTF. The CDR3 nucleotides read TGTGCCAGCAGTGATTCATTCGGCTACACCTTC. The chain has TRBV12-3 or TRBV12-4 and TRBJ1-2; D is unresolved. With 5 bases removed from V and 8 bases from J, the gap between germline ends came to 9 bases. CDR3 length: 11 residues.

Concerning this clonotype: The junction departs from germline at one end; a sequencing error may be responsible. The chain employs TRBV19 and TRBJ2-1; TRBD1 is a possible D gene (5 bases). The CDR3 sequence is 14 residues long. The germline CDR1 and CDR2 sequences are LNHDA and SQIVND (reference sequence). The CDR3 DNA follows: TGTGCCAGTAGTAGGCAGGGCTCCCACAATGAGCAGTTCTTC. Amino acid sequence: CASSRQGSHNEQFF.

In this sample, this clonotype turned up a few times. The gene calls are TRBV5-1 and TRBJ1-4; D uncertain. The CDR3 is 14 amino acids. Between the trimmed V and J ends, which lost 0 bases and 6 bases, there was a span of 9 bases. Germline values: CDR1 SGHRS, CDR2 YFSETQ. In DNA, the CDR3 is TGCGCCAGCAGCTTGGCGGCTCTCCATGAAAAACTGTTTTTT. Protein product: CASSLAALHEKLFF.

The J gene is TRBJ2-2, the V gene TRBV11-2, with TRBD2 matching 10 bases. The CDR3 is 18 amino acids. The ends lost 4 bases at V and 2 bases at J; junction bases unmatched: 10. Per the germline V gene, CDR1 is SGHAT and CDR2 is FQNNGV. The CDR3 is CASSSRAPSGGNTGELFF. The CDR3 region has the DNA TGTGCCAGCAGCTCCAGAGCCCCTAGCGGGGGAAACACCGGGGAGCTGTTTTTT. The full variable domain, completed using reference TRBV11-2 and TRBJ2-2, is EAGVAQSPRYKIIEKRQSVAFWCNPISGHATLYWYQQILGQGPKLLIQFQNNGVVDDSQLPKDRFSAERLKGVDSTLKIQPAKLEDSAVYLCASSSRAPSGGNTGELFFGEGSRLTVL.

The CDR3 region is CASSLDPASWTGGLLNTEAFF. The CDR3, as DNA: TGTGCCAGCAGTTTGGACCCAGCTTCGTGGACAGGGGGCCTACTGAACACTGAAGCTTTCTTT. The rearrangement joins TRBV12-3 or TRBV12-4 to TRBJ1-1; 11 nucleotides line up with TRBD1. The CDR3 runs to 21 residues. Trimming at V came to 3 bases and at J to 0 bases, leaving 18 bases not matched to a gene.

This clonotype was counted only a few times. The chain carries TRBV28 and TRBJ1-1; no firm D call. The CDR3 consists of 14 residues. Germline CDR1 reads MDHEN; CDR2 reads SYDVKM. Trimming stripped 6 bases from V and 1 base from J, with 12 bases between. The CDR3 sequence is CASRPTSWNTEAFF. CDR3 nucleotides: TGTGCCAGCAGACCCACCTCTTGGAACACTGAAGCTTTCTTT.

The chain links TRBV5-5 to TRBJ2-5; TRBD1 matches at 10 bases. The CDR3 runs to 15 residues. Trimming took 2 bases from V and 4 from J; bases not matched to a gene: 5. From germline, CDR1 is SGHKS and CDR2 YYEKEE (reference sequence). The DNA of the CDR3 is TGTGCCAGCAGCTTCCTCGACAGGGGGCTAGAGACCCAGTACTTC. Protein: CASSFLDRGLETQYF.

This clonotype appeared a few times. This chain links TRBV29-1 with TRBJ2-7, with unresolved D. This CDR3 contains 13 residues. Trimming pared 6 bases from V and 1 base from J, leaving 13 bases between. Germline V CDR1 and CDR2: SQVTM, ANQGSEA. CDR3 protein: CSVDPSGSYEQYF. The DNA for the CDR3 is TGCAGCGTCGACCCCTCCGGTTCCTACGAGCAGTACTTC.

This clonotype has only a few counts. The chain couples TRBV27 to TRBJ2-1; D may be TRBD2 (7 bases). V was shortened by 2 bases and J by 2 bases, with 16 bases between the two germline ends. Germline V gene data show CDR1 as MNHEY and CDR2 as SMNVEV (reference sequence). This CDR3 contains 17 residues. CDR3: CASSLTLPGGAYNEQFF. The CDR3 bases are TGTGCCAGCAGTTTAACCCTTCCGGGGGGCGCCTACAATGAGCAGTTCTTC.

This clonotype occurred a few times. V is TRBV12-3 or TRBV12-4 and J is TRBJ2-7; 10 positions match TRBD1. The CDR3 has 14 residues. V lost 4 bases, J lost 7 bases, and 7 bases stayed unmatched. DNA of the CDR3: TGTGCCAGCAGTTCGGGACAGGGGATAGGTGAGCAGTACTTC. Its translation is CASSSGQGIGEQYF.

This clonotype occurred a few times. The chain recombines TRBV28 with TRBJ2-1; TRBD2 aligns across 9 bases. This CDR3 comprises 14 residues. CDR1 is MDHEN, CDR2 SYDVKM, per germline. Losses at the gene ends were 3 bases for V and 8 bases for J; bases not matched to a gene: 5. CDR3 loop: CASSLAGGPDEQFF. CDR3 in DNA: TGTGCCAGCAGTTTGGCGGGAGGGCCGGATGAGCAGTTCTTC.

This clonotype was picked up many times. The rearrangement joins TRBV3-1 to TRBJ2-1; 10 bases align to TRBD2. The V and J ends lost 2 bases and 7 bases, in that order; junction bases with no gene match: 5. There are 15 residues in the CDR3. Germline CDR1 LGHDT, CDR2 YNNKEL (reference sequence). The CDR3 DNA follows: TGTGCCAGCAGCCAAATGGCTAGCGGGAGTAATGAGCAGTTCTTC. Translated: CASSQMASGSNEQFF.

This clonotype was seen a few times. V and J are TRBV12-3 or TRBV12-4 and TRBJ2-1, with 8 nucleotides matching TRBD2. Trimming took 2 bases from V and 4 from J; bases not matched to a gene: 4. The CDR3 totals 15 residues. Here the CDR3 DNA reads TGTGCCAGCAGTTTAAATAGCGGGATTTACAATGAGCAGTTCTTC. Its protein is CASSLNSGIYNEQFF.

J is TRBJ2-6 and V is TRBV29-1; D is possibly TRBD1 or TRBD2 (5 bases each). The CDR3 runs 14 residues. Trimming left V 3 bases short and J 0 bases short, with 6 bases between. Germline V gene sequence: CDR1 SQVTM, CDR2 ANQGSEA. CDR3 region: CSVEGVSGANVLTF. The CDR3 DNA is TGCAGCGTTGAGGGGGTCTCTGGGGCCAACGTCCTGACTTTC.

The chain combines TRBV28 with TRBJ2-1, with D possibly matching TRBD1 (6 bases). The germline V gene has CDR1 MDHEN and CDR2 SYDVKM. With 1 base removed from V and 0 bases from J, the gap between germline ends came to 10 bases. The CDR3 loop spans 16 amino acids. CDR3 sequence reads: CASSLYRVSSYNEQFF. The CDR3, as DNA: TGTGCCAGCAGTTTATACAGGGTTAGCTCCTACAATGAGCAGTTCTTC.

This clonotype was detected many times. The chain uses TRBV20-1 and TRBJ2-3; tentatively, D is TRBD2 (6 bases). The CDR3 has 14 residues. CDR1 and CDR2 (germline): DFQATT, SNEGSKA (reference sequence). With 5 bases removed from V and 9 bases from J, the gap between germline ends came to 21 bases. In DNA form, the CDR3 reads TGCAGTGCTTTACGGGACTCGATAGGGTTAACGCAGTATTTT. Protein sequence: CSALRDSIGLTQYF.

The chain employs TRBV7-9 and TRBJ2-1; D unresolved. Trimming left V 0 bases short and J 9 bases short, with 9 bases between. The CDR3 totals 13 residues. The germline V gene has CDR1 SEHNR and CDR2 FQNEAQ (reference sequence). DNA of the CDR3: TGTGCCAGCAGCTTAGCAGGTTTAGGTGAGCAGTTCTTC. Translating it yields CASSLAGLGEQFF.

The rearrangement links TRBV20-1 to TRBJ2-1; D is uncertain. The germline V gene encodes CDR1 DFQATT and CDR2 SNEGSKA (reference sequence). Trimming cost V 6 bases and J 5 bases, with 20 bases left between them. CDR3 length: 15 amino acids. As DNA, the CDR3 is TGCAGTGCCATCTCTCCTCTAGGTATCCACAATGAGCAGTTCTTC. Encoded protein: CSAISPLGIHNEQFF.